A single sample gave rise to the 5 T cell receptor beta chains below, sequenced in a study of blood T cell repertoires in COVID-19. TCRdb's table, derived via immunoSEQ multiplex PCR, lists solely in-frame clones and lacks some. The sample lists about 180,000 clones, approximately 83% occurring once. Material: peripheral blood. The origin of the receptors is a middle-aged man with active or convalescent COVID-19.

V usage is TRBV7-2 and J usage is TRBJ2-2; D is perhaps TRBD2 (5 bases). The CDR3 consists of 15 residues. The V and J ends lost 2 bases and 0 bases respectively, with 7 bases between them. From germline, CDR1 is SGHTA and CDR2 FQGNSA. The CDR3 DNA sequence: TGTGCCAGCAGCTTACTCGGGACGAACACCGGGGAGCTGTTTTTT. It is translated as CASSLLGTNTGELFF.

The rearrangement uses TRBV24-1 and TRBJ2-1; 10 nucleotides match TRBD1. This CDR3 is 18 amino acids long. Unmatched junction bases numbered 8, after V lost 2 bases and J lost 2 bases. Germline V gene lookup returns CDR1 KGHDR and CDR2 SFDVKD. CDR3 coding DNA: TGTGCCACCAGTGATTCCAGGACAGGGGGTGTCCCCTACAATGAGCAGTTCTTC. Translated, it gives CATSDSRTGGVPYNEQFF.

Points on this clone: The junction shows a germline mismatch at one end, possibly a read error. CDR3 sequence: CASREGGAWGYTF. The CDR3 DNA reads as TGTGCCAGCAGGGAAGGGGGCGCGTGGGGCTACACCTTC. The V gene is TRBV6-1, the J gene TRBJ1-2, with TRBD1 matching over 7 bases. The CDR3 extends over 13 amino acids. Germline CDR1 is MNHNS and CDR2 is SASEGT.

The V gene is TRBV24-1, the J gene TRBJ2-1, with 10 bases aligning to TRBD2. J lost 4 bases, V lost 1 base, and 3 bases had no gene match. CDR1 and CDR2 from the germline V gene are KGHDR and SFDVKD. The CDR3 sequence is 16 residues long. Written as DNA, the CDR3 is TGTGCCACCAGTGATTTCGTAGCGGGGGGATACAATGAGCAGTTCTTC. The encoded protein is CATSDFVAGGYNEQFF.

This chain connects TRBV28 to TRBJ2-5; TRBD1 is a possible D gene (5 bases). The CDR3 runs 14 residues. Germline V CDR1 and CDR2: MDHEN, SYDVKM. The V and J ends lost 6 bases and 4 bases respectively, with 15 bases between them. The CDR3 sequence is CASSPRMGRETQYF. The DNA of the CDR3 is TGTGCCAGCAGCCCCCGTATGGGGCGAGAGACCCAGTACTTC.